The 10 T cell receptor beta chains given below trace back to one sample, sequenced in a study of human T cells and chemical hapten exposure. One entry per CDR3 protein, called by TCRdb with MiXCR from the RACE reads. The sample has some 90,000 distinct CDR3 sequences, more than 9.5% seen once. Time point meaning: patch test 2, 6 weeks after DPC sensitization. Treatment reported: therapeutic diphenylcyclopropenone sensitization with weekly scalp DPC. The sequences come from whole blood, collected in connection with sensitization to the hapten diphenylcyclopropenone (DPC). These receptors all come from a woman aged 40 to 55 with alopecia areata. Some clones in this sample may be carry-over from other donors' samples.

This clonotype appeared many times. V is TRBV6-1 and J is TRBJ2-5; 10 nucleotides line up with TRBD1. Germline-derived CDR1 and CDR2 are MNHNS and SASEGT. The V segment lost 4 bases and the J segment 1 base; nucleotides outside the gene matches: 6. This CDR3 is 16 amino acids long. CDR3 loop: CASSARTGGSQETQYF. DNA of the CDR3: TGTGCCAGCAGTGCGCGGACAGGGGGGTCCCAAGAGACCCAGTACTTC.

The J gene is TRBJ2-1, the V gene TRBV18; tentatively, D is TRBD2 (6 bases). V was shortened by 3 bases and J by 9 bases, with 12 bases between the two germline ends. The CDR3 is 13 residues long. Germline CDR1 and CDR2: KGHSH and LQKENI. CDR3 in DNA: TGTGCCAGCTCACCTTCCTGGGGGGTTGAGCAGTTCTTC. This sequence encodes CASSPSWGVEQFF.

This clonotype has at least ten counts. V and J are TRBV19 and TRBJ2-7; tentative D call: TRBD1 (6 bases). The CDR3 covers 16 residues. Trimming pared 3 bases from V and 5 bases from J, leaving 20 bases between. CDR1 and CDR2 (germline): LNHDA, SQIVND (reference sequence). The CDR3 nucleotides are TGTGCCAGTAGTATGGTTCTGGGGGCGCGAAACGACGAGCAGTACTTC. Translation gives CASSMVLGARNDEQYF.

This clonotype was counted many times. The chain has TRBV12-3 or TRBV12-4 and TRBJ1-5; 8 bases are a match to TRBD1. This CDR3 comprises 14 residues. After removal of 7 bases from V and 6 bases from J, the junction contained 8 bases not matched to a gene. The CDR3 DNA is TGTGCCAGCACCCTGGACAGGGTAGGTCAGCCCCAGCATTTT. Amino acids: CASTLDRVGQPQHF.

This clonotype was picked up many times. The gene calls are TRBV7-9 and TRBJ2-3; 13 positions agree with TRBD2. Germline trimming cut 5 bases from V and 7 bases from J; bases unmatched to any gene: 12. The CDR3 contains 17 residues. CDR1 and CDR2 from the germline V gene are SEHNR and FQNEAQ (reference sequence). The CDR3 coding sequence is TGTGCCAGCAGCCCCCGACTAGCGGGGGGCCGCACGAATACGCAGTATTTT. Its translation: CASSPRLAGGRTNTQYF.

At least ten counts were recorded for this clonotype. This sequence joins TRBV3-1 and TRBJ2-1, with 7 nucleotides matching TRBD2. The ends lost 1 base at V and 0 bases at J; junction bases unmatched: 24. The CDR3 runs 23 residues. Germline V lookup: CDR1 LGHDT, CDR2 YNNKEL (reference sequence). The CDR3 region has the DNA TGTGCCAGCAGCCAAGGATTGTATTCGAACAGGCCGAAGGGAGGGCCCTCCTACAATGAGCAGTTCTTC. Translation gives CASSQGLYSNRPKGGPSYNEQFF.

The rearrangement uses TRBV18 and TRBJ1-2; D is possibly TRBD1 (6 bases). V lost 2 bases and J 4 bases, leaving 11 bases between the germline ends. The CDR3 covers 14 residues. Germline assignment: CDR1 KGHSH and CDR2 LQKENI. Here the CDR3 reads CASSPIGQSYGYTF. DNA for the CDR3: TGTGCCAGCTCACCAATAGGACAGAGCTATGGCTACACCTTC.

This clonotype was seen a few times. The chain uses TRBV9 and TRBJ1-5, with D possibly being TRBD1 (5 bases). The CDR3 covers 15 residues. Trimming took off 2 bases at V and 0 bases at J, with 9 bases between the two ends. Germline V gene lookup returns CDR1 SGDLS and CDR2 YYNGEE. The CDR3 sequence: CASSVGGTSNQPQHF. CDR3 nucleotide sequence: TGTGCCAGCAGCGTGGGAGGGACTAGCAATCAGCCCCAGCATTTT.

This clonotype was counted a few times. An end of the junction does not agree with germline; a read error may underlie this. V gene TRBV7-9 combines with J gene TRBJ2-7, with TRBD1 as a possible D gene (5 bases). Germline V gene lookup returns CDR1 SEHNR and CDR2 FQNEAQ (reference sequence). The CDR3 spans 14 residues. CDR3: CTSSLGAGSYEQYF. The CDR3 bases are TGTACCAGCAGCTTAGGGGCTGGGTCCTACGAGCAGTACTTC.

The table lists this clonotype with many counts. CDR3 sequence reads: CASSQDGGAGANVLTF. The DNA for the CDR3 is TGCGCCAGCAGCCAAGATGGGGGGGCCGGGGCCAACGTCCTGACTTTC. V is TRBV4-3 and J is TRBJ2-6; perhaps TRBD2 as D (7 bases). The germline V gene has CDR1 LGHNA and CDR2 YSLEER. This CDR3 has 16 residues. V was shortened by 0 bases and J by 4 bases, with 10 bases between the two germline ends.